The 15 T cell receptor beta chains reported below all come from one sample, sequenced in a study of blood T cell repertoires in COVID-19. Data came from immunoSEQ multiplex PCR; TCRdb stores just in-frame clones and leaves some out. The repertoire holds about 190,000 clones, with 70% to 90% as singletons. What was sequenced was peripheral blood. Source of these receptors: a man in his 60s with active or convalescent COVID-19.

The chain combines TRBV3-1 (or the pseudogene TRBV3-2) with TRBJ1-6, with D unresolved. Germline CDR1 reads LGHDT; CDR2 reads YNNKEL (reference sequence). Trimming pared 3 bases from V and 7 bases from J, leaving 13 bases between. The CDR3 is 15 residues long. CDR3 nucleotides: TGTGCCAGCAGCCAGGGAGATGCCCCCAATTCACCCCTCCACTTT. Translating it yields CASSQGDAPNSPLHF.

The genes are TRBV9 and TRBJ1-3; no firm D call. This CDR3 has 15 amino acids. V dropped 0 bases and J dropped 0 bases, with 7 bases sitting between them. Germline CDR1 reads SGDLS; CDR2 reads YYNGEE. CDR3 in amino acids: CASSVGYSSGNTIYF. The CDR3 DNA sequence: TGTGCCAGCAGCGTAGGTTACAGCTCTGGAAACACCATATATTTT.

The chain recombines TRBV28 with TRBJ2-1, with D possibly matching TRBD2 (5 bases). The length of the CDR3 is 12 residues. Germline CDR1 and CDR2: MDHEN and SYDVKM. The ends were cut back, 3 bases at V and 9 bases at J, with 9 bases in the middle. CDR3 sequence reads: CASSFGNFEQFF. The CDR3 bases are TGTGCCAGCAGTTTCGGGAACTTTGAGCAGTTCTTC.

J is TRBJ2-1 and V is TRBV27; D uncertain. Trimming stripped 4 bases from V and 0 bases from J, with 13 bases between. Germline lookup yields CDR1 MNHEY and CDR2 SMNVEV (reference sequence). CDR3 length equals 16 residues. The CDR3 nucleotides are TGTGCCAGCAGTTCACAGCTATTAAGCTCCTACAATGAGCAGTTCTTC. It translates to CASSSQLLSSYNEQFF.

This clone occurred a few times. The rearrangement uses TRBV6-5 and TRBJ1-5; a weak D match, TRBD1 (5 bases). The germline V gene encodes CDR1 MNHEY and CDR2 SVGAGI. V lost 4 bases to trimming and J lost 2 bases, with 6 bases between them. This CDR3 is 13 amino acids long. CDR3: CASSWGGNQPQHF. The CDR3 DNA sequence: TGTGCCAGCAGTTGGGGGGGCAATCAGCCCCAGCATTTT.

The chain employs TRBV25-1 and TRBJ1-2; the D gene is possibly TRBD1 (6 bases). Trimming shortened V by 3 bases and J by 4 bases, and 12 bases separated the two germline ends. This CDR3 is built from 14 residues. CDR1 MGHDK and CDR2 SYGVNS come from the germline V gene. CDR3 DNA sequence: TGTGCCAGCAGTGAGGTCAGGGGCACCTATGGCTACACCTTC. It specifies CASSEVRGTYGYTF.

This rearrangement joins TRBV7-5 to TRBJ2-3; the D call TRBD2 from the table was never checked on the DNA. TRBV7-5 is a known pseudogene. The CDR3 has 17 amino acids. CDR3 DNA sequence: TGTGTCAGAAGCTCCCAAGGCCTAGCGGGGCGTACCGATACGCAGTATTTT. It translates to CVRSSQGLAGRTDTQYF.

This chain connects TRBV11-2 to TRBJ1-6; 9 bases are shared with TRBD1. V lost 4 bases and J lost 7; bases outside the gene matches: 5. In germline, CDR1 is SGHAT, CDR2 FQNNGV. This CDR3 spans 15 amino acids. CDR3 DNA sequence: TGTGCCAGCAGCTGGGACAGGGTGGGGAATTCACCCCTCCACTTT. This translates into CASSWDRVGNSPLHF.

The genes are TRBV6-1 and TRBJ1-1; 8 positions match TRBD1. CDR1 and CDR2 (germline): MNHNS, SASEGT. The CDR3 spans 16 residues. After removal of 1 base from V and 0 bases from J, the junction contained 4 bases not matched to a gene. CDR3 DNA sequence: TGTGCCAGCAGTGAAGGGGCAGGGGGCTTGAACACTGAAGCTTTCTTT. Encoded protein: CASSEGAGGLNTEAFF.

V gene TRBV19 combines with J gene TRBJ1-2; no reliable D call. V lost 3 bases to trimming and J lost 0 bases, with 8 bases between them. The CDR3 is 14 residues long. The germline CDR1 and CDR2 sequences are LNHDA and SQIVND (reference sequence). Written as DNA, the CDR3 is TGTGCCAGTAGTATTGTTCAGTCTAACTATGGCTACACCTTC. This sequence encodes CASSIVQSNYGYTF.

V is TRBV19 and J is TRBJ1-2; D not resolved. Germline CDR1 is LNHDA and CDR2 is SQIVND (reference sequence). V lost 11 bases and J 1 base, leaving 17 bases between the germline ends. This CDR3 is 14 amino acids long. CDR3 nucleotide sequence: TGTGCCGTCAGTAAGGGAGTCCTTAACTATGGCTACACCTTC. Translated: CAVSKGVLNYGYTF.

This chain connects TRBV15 to TRBJ1-2; no definite D call. The CDR3 covers 16 residues. Germline V gene sequence: CDR1 LNHNV, CDR2 YYDKDF (reference sequence). Trimming pared 0 bases from V and 1 base from J, leaving 12 bases between. CDR3 DNA: TGTGCCACCAGCAGAGACGCGGGCAGGAATAACTATGGCTACACCTTC. Amino acid sequence: CATSRDAGRNNYGYTF.

CDR3 in amino acids: CASSLTGTGDYGYTF. The CDR3 DNA sequence: TGCGCCAGCAGCTTAACCGGGACAGGGGACTATGGCTACACCTTC. The chain links TRBV5-1 to TRBJ1-2; 10 bases are a match to TRBD1. Germline CDR1 and CDR2: SGHRS and YFSETQ. V shed 2 bases, J shed 3 bases, and the junction held 4 bases outside the gene matches. The length of the CDR3 is 15 residues.

The chain has TRBV6-5 and TRBJ1-2; D remains ambiguous. This CDR3 region has 13 residues. V was cut by 6 bases and J by 8 bases, with 16 bases left in between. Germline CDR1 and CDR2: MNHEY and SVGAGI. The DNA of the CDR3 is TGTGCCAGCAGCCGGACTCTTAAGGACGGCTACACCTTC. This translates into CASSRTLKDGYTF.

The chain has TRBV7-3 and TRBJ2-3; D is possibly TRBD2 (5 bases). The ends were cut back, 1 base at V and 3 bases at J, with 8 bases in the middle. Germline V gene sequence: CDR1 SGHTA, CDR2 FQGTGA. The CDR3 spans 14 residues. Here the CDR3 reads CASSLNGRTDTQYF. CDR3 in DNA: TGTGCCAGCAGCTTAAATGGGAGAACAGATACGCAGTATTTT.